Sequencing of this T cell receptor beta chain was carried out in a study of Ad26.COV2.S vaccination and SARS-CoV-2 variants. This CDR3 has 13 residues. The V and J ends lost 8 bases and 7 bases, in that order; junction bases with no gene match: 8. Germline values: CDR1 MDHEN, CDR2 SYDVKM. General observations from the study: Analyses of TCR breadth and depth may have underestimated total T cell responses.

Remarks on this clone: What it binds is not known.

Stated treatment: approximately 18 received Ad26.COV2.S at low or high dose, single or two shots; about 5 received placebo; per-sample allocation not given. Day 63 following the first vaccine or placebo injection was when the samples were taken. Some clones are missing from TCRdb's copy, which holds only in-frame ones; the method was immunoSEQ multiplex PCR. The repertoire includes around 350,000 clones, around 83% of them detected once, and 2.5% to 3.5% sits in the top ten. This clonotype was obtained from a person between 18 and 59 years old who received the Ad26.COV2.S COVID-19 vaccine or a placebo. The chain is built from TRBV28 and TRBJ1-2; 9 bases match TRBD1. Source: peripheral blood, taken in a trial of Ad26.COV2.S vaccine versus placebo. The CDR3 coding sequence is TGTGCCAGCGTGACAGGGGGTATTTTTGGCTACACCTTC. Its protein product is CASVTGGIFGYTF.